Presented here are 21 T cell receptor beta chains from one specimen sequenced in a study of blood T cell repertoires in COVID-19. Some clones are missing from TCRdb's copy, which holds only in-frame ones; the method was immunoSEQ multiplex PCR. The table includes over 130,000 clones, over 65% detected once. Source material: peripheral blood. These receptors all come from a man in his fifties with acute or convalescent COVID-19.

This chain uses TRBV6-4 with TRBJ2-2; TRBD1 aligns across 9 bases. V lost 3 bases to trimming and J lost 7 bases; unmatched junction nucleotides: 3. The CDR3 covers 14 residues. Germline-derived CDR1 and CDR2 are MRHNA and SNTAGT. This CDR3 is CASSEGQGIGELFF. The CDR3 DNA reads TGTGCCAGCAGTGAGGGACAGGGAATCGGGGAGCTGTTTTTT.

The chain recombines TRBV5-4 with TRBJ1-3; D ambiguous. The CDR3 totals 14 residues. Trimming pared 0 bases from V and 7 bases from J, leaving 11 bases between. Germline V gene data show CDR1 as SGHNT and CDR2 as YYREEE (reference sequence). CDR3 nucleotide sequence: TGTGCCAGCAGCTTGGGGGCAGCCCCGAACACCATATATTTT. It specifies CASSLGAAPNTIYF.

The CDR3 region is CASSRLLNTEAFF. The DNA of the CDR3 is TGTGCCAGCAGCCGACTTTTGAACACTGAAGCTTTCTTT. The chain employs TRBV28 and TRBJ1-1; D remains unclear. The CDR3 loop spans 13 amino acids. V gave up 6 bases and J gave up 0 bases, with 8 bases separating them. Germline V gives CDR1 MDHEN, CDR2 SYDVKM.

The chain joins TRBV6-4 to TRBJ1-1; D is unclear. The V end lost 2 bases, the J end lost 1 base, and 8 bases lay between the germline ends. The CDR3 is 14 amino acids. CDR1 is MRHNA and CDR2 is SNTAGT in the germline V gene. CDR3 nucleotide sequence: TGTGCCAGCAGTGACCACAGTCGGAACACTGAAGCTTTCTTT. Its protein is CASSDHSRNTEAFF.

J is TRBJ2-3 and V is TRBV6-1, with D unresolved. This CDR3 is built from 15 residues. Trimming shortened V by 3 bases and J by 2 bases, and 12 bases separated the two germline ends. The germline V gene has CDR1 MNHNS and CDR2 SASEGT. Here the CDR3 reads CASSDMVSPTDTQYF. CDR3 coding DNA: TGTGCCAGCAGTGATATGGTTAGCCCCACAGATACGCAGTATTTT.

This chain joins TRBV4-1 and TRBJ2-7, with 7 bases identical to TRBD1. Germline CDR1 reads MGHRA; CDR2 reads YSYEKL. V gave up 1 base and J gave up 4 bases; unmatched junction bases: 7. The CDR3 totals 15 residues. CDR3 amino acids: CASSQGQGGGYEQYF. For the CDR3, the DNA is TGCGCCAGCAGCCAAGGACAGGGTGGAGGATACGAGCAGTACTTC.

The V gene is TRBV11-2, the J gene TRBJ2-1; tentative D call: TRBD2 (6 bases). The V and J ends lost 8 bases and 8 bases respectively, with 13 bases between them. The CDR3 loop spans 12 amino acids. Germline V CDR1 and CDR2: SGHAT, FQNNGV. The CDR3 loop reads CASGTGGHEQFF. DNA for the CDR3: TGTGCCAGCGGAACTGGAGGGCATGAGCAGTTCTTC.

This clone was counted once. The CDR3 bases are TGTGCCTGGAGTGGGACAGGGAACGAAAATTCACCCCTCCACTTT. Translated: CAWSGTGNENSPLHF. V gene TRBV30 combines with J gene TRBJ1-6; TRBD1 aligns across 8 bases. The CDR3 consists of 15 residues. Germline CDR1 and CDR2: GTSNPN and SVGIG (reference sequence). The junction had 6 bases not matched to a gene; V was cut back by 1 base and J by 7 bases.

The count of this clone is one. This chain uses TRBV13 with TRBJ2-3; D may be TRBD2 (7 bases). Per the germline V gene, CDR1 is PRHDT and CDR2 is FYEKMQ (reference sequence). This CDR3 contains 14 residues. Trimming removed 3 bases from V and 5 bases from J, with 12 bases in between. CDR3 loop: CASSFGGLRDTQYF. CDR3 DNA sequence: TGTGCCAGCAGCTTCGGGGGGCTGAGAGATACGCAGTATTTT.

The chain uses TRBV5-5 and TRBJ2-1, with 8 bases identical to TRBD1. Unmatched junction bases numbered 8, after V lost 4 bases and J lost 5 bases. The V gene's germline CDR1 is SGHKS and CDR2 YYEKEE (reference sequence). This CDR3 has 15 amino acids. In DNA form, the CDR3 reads TGTGCCAGCAGCGCCGGGACAGGCTTTAACAATGAGCAGTTCTTC. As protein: CASSAGTGFNNEQFF.

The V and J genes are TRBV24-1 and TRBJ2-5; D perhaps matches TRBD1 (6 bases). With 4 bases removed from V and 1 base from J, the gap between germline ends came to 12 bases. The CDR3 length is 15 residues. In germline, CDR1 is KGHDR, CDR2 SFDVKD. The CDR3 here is CATSDPRGAQETQYF. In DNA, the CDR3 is TGTGCCACCAGTGACCCCAGGGGAGCCCAAGAGACCCAGTACTTC.

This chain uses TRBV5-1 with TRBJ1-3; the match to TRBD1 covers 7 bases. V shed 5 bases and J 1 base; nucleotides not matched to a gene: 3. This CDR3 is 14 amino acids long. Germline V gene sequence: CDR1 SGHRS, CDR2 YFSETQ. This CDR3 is CASRLTGSGNTIYF. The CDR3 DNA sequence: TGCGCCAGCAGGTTGACAGGGTCTGGAAACACCATATATTTT.

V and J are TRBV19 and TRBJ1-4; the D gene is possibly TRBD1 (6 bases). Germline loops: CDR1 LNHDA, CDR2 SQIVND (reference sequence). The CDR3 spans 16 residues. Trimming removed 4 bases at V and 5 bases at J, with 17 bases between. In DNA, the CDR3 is TGTGCCAGTAGTACCGGTGATGCAGGGGAGAATGAAAAACTGTTTTTT. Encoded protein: CASSTGDAGENEKLFF.

The DNA for the CDR3 is TGTGCCAGCAGTGAGGGACAGGGGTGGGGCTACACCTTC. The encoded protein is CASSEGQGWGYTF. The chain recombines TRBV2 with TRBJ1-2, with 10 nucleotides matching TRBD1. This CDR3 spans 13 amino acids. The germline V gene has CDR1 SNHLY and CDR2 FYNNEI. Trimming removed 3 bases from V and 8 bases from J; junction bases left unmatched: 3. Together with reference TRBV2 and TRBJ1-2, the CDR3 gives the full variable domain: EPEVTQTPSHQVTQMGQEVILRCVPISNHLYFYWYRQILGQKVEFLVSFYNNEISEKSEIFDDQFSVERPDGSNFTLKIRSTKLEDSAMYFCASSEGQGWGYTFGSGTRLTVV.

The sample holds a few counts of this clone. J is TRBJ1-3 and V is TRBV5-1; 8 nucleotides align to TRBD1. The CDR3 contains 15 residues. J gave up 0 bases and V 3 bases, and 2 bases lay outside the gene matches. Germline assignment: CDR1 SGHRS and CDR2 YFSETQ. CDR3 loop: CASSSGGGSGNTIYF. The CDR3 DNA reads TGCGCCAGCAGCTCAGGGGGCGGCTCTGGAAACACCATATATTTT.

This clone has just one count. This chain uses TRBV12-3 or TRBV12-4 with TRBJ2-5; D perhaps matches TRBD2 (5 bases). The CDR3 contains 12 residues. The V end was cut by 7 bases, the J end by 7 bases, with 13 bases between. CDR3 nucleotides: TGTGCCAGCATGGAGACCGAGGGGACCCAGTACTTC. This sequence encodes CASMETEGTQYF.

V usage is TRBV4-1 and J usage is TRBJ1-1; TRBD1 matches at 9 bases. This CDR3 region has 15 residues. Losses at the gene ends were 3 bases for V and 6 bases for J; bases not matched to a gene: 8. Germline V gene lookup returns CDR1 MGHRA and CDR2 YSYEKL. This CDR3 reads CASSHRDREVAEAFF. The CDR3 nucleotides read TGCGCCAGCAGCCACCGGGACAGGGAAGTTGCTGAAGCTTTCTTT.

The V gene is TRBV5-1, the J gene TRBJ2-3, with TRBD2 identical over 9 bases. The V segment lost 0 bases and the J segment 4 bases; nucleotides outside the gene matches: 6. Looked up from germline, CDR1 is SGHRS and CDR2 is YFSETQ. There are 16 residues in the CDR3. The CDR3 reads CASSLDPRGGADTQYF. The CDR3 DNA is TGCGCCAGCAGCTTGGACCCGCGGGGGGGCGCAGATACGCAGTATTTT.

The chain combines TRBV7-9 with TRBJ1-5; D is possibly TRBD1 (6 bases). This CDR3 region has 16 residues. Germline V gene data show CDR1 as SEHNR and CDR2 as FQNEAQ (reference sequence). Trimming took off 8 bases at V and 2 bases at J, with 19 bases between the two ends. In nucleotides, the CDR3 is TGTGCCAGCTCGACCACCCAGGGGCATGGCAATCAGCCCCAGCATTTT. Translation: CASSTTQGHGNQPQHF.

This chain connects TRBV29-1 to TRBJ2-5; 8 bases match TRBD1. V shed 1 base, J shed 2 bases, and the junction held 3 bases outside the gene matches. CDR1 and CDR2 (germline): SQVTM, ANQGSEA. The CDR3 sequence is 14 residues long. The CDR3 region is CSVEGWTGQETQYF. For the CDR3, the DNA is TGCAGCGTTGAAGGGTGGACAGGGCAAGAGACCCAGTACTTC.

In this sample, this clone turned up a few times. The CDR3 loop is CASRQGHSYEQYV. In DNA, the CDR3 is TGCGCCAGCCGACAGGGGCATTCCTACGAGCAGTACGTC. The chain recombines TRBV10-2 with TRBJ2-7; 8 bases fit TRBD1. Germline values: CDR1 WSHSY, CDR2 SAAADI. Trimming removed 8 bases from V and 1 base from J; junction bases left unmatched: 4. This CDR3 contains 13 residues.